This TCR beta chain was documented in a study of T cell repertoires in cytomegalovirus infection. Study-wide context: Signatures in public TCR beta sequences pointed to both CMV infection and matching HLA type.

Each CDR3 protein gets one entry after TCRdb re-called the reads with MiXCR. The repertoire holds about 100,000 distinct CDR3 sequences, with under 55% as singletons. Trimming took 5 bases from V and 2 from J; bases not matched to a gene: 5. The CDR3 has 14 residues. This clonotype was recorded once. The antigen remains undetermined. The V call is TRBV12-3 or TRBV12-4, the J call TRBJ2-7, with 8 bases lining up with TRBD1. This TCR was sampled from a human donor in good health (CMV status not recorded). Some clones in this sample may be carry-over from other donors' samples. The sample in question was CD8+ T cells from cultured PBMCs, obtained from culture after CMV antigen stimulation. In DNA, the CDR3 is TGTGCCAGCAGTCCCACAGGGGGGCCCTACGAGCAGTACTTC. Translating gives CASSPTGGPYEQYF.